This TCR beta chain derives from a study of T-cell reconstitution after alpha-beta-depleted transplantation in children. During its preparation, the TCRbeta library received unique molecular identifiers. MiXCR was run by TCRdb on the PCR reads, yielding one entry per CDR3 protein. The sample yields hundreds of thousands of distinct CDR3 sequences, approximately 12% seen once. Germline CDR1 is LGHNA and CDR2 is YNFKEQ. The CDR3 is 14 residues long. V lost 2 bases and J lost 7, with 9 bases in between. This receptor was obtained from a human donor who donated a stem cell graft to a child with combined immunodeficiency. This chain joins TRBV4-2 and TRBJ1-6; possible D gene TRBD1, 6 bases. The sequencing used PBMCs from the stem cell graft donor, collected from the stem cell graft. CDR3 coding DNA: TGTGCCAGCAGCCAACCAACAGGGAATTCACCCCTCCACTTT. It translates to CASSQPTGNSPLHF.